This T cell receptor beta chain came from a study of monozygotic twins with inflammatory bowel disease (dated by TCRdb to 2018 to 2020). Looking at the study overall: The complete study included around 30 monozygotic twin pairs: 19 IBD-discordant Danish pairs and nine German pairs, of which four were IBD-concordant and five were IBD-discordant. Within discordant pairs, disease-associated traits were sought mainly by comparing IBD patients with their genetically identical healthy co-twins. Each individual had, on average, about 151 000 unique TCRalpha sequences and 181 000 unique TCRbeta sequences available for analysis.

CDR1 and CDR2, looked up from the germline V gene (reference sequence), are DFQATT and SNEGSKA. The CDR3 runs 16 amino acids, cysteine and phenylalanine included. Nucleotide data are not available. Broader findings and caveats from the paper: TCRbeta repertoire diversity, by inverse Simpson index, was decreased in IBD patients compared with their healthy co-twins. Because patients were on differing immunosuppressive treatments, the repertoires may have picked up extra background noise and inter-individual variability. The results gave no support for a single strong signal or clonotype linked to IBD. The analysis was unable to tell apart different T cell subtypes. Fewer clonotypes were shared with other individuals by IBD patients than by healthy twins, most markedly in patients showing signs of disease activity. Repertoire similarity did not differ between concordant and discordant twins, which could be due to limited statistical power.

Receptors were amplified or captured by 5' RACE. For each TCR library, 3,500 to 4,000 ng of total RNA was used. For each sample, cDNA synthesis with SMARTScribe reverse transcriptase was split into eight separate reactions. During cDNA synthesis, template switching introduced unique molecular identifiers that contained a 6-nucleotide sample barcode. Amplification of TCRalpha and TCRbeta cDNA involved two nested PCRs of 16 and 9 cycles, and each PCR was followed by bead purification. Before amplification, cDNA was treated with uracil DNA-glycosylase and purified using the QIAquick PCR purification kit. The second PCR was the step at which Illumina TruSeq-compatible adapters and sample-specific barcodes were added. TapeStation and Qubit were used to check library quality and concentration, and about 5 ng of each library was pooled. Sequencing of pooled libraries was carried out on an Illumina HiSeq2500 single-index Rapid Run using 2 x 100 bp reads and custom sequencing primers. Processing in the source paper ran as follows. PCR and sequencing errors were corrected by UMI-based consensus assembly using MiGEC version 1.2.6. MiXCR version 2.1.1 handled V(D)J alignment, clonotype assembly and CDR3 extraction. To normalise gene usage, clonotype sharing and MAIT/NKT TCR abundance, the analysis used the top 1000, 10 000 and 20 000 clonotypes per sample. After downsampling to 27 000 UMIs, diversity was calculated as the inverse Simpson index using the vegan R package. Statistical testing used paired Mann-Whitney U tests on the discordant twin pairs and applied Benjamini-Hochberg correction for multiple testing. Each entry corresponds to one CDR3 protein sequence from reads that TCRdb reprocessed, and DNA is not given. The V and J calls follow TCRdb's processing rather than the paper's. The sample table on file contains roughly 100,000 distinct CDR3 sequences. The ten largest clones represent 1.9% of the sample.

Regarding this clonotype: Its binding antigen is unknown.

From each donor, an approximately 2.3 ml peripheral blood sample was drawn into PAXgene tubes and stored at -80 degrees C. Total RNA was isolated from whole blood with the PAXgene blood miRNA kit on an automated QIAcube, without T cell sorting. Deep TCRalpha and TCRbeta repertoire profiling with unique molecular barcoding was performed on peripheral blood of monozygotic twin pairs concordant or discordant for inflammatory bowel disease. For every twin pair, smoking habits were documented, and each individual was categorised as a current, former or never smoker. Sequenced sample: blood. The sequence joins TRBV20-1 to TRBJ2-3; TCRdb indicates TRBD1, and absent DNA this call remains unverified. The receptor comes from a human donor with ulcerative colitis or Crohn's disease, or a healthy co-twin of an affected twin (not recorded which). The CDR3 protein sequence reads: CSARVYSGTTQGTQYF.